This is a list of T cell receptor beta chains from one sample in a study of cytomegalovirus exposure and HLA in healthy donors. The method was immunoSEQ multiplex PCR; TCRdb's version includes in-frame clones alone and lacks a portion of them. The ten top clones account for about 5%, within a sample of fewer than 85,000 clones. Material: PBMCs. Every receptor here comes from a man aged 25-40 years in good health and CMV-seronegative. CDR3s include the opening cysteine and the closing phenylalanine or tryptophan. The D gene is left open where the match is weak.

CDR3: CASSFGDRGTEAFF; DNA: TGTGCCAGCAGCTTCGGGGACAGAGGGACTGAAGCTTTCTTT; V: TRBV5-6; D: TRBD1; J: TRBJ1-1
CDR3: CASSLVRGHTTNTEAFF; DNA: TGCGCCAGCAGCTTGGTCAGGGGTCATACCACGAACACTGAAGCTTTCTTT; V: TRBV5-1; D: NA; J: TRBJ1-1
CDR3: CASSLTGNSYEQYF; DNA: TGTGCCAGCAGCTTGACGGGGAACTCCTACGAGCAGTACTTC; V: TRBV6-4; D: NA; J: TRBJ2-7
CDR3: CASSLGTSGSYNEQFF; DNA: TGTGCCAGCAGCTTAGGGACTAGCGGGAGTTACAATGAGCAGTTCTTC; V: TRBV5-4; D: TRBD2; J: TRBJ2-1
CDR3: CASSYVGWRKQYF; DNA: TGTGCCAGCAGTTACGTGGGATGGAGGAAGCAGTACTTC; V: TRBV6-5; D: NA; J: TRBJ2-7
CDR3: CASSFGGRSYEQYF; DNA: TGCGCCAGCAGCTTTGGCGGGAGGTCCTACGAGCAGTACTTC; V: TRBV5-1; D: TRBD2; J: TRBJ2-7
CDR3: CASSTGGQPQHF; DNA: TGTGCCAGCAGCACAGGGGGTCAGCCCCAGCATTTT; V: TRBV5-6; D: TRBD1; J: TRBJ1-5
CDR3: CASSFRPAGGAESGYTF; DNA: TGTGCCAGCAGCTTTAGGCCGGCAGGGGGCGCGGAGTCAGGCTACACCTTC; V: TRBV11-2; D: TRBD1; J: TRBJ1-2
CDR3: CASSTSRVPSTQYF; DNA: TGTGCCAGCAGTACATCCAGGGTTCCCTCGACCCAGTACTTC; V: TRBV6-5; D: NA; J: TRBJ2-5
CDR3: CASSLEHRGTYNEQFF; DNA: TGTGCCAGCAGCTTAGAACACAGGGGAACCTACAATGAGCAGTTCTTC; V: TRBV7-2; D: TRBD1; J: TRBJ2-1
CDR3: CASSSLTSLHTQYF; DNA: TGTGCCAGCAGCTCCCTGACATCCCTCCATACGCAGTATTTT; V: TRBV13; D: NA; J: TRBJ2-3
CDR3: CASSQGTTSEQYF; DNA: TGTGCCAGCAGCCAAGGGACTACCTCCGAGCAGTACTTC; V: TRBV4-2; D: NA; J: TRBJ2-7
CDR3: CASSRYRGEDTEAFF; DNA: TGCGCCAGCAGCCGCTACAGGGGGGAGGACACTGAAGCTTTCTTT; V: TRBV4-1; D: TRBD1; J: TRBJ1-1
CDR3: CAWSTQENTEAFF; DNA: TGTGCCTGGAGTACTCAGGAGAACACTGAAGCTTTCTTT; V: TRBV30; D: NA; J: TRBJ1-1
CDR3: CASSQGGQAYEQYF; DNA: TGTGCCAGCAGTCAGGGGGGACAGGCCTACGAGCAGTACTTC; V: TRBV6-5; D: TRBD1; J: TRBJ2-7
CDR3: CSVELASYNEQFF; DNA: TGCAGCGTTGAATTGGCCAGCTACAATGAGCAGTTCTTC; V: TRBV29-1; D: NA; J: TRBJ2-1
CDR3: CASSSGQGSGGELFF; DNA: TGTGCCAGCAGTTCTGGACAGGGGAGCGGCGGGGAGCTGTTTTTT; V: TRBV6-6; D: TRBD1; J: TRBJ2-2
CDR3: CASSPRLAGYNEQFF; DNA: TGTGCCAGCAGCCCTAGACTAGCGGGCTACAATGAGCAGTTCTTC; V: TRBV9; D: TRBD2; J: TRBJ2-1
CDR3: CSVREFTEAFF; DNA: TGCAGCGTTAGGGAGTTCACTGAAGCTTTCTTT; V: TRBV29-1; D: NA; J: TRBJ1-1
CDR3: CASSQGESDTQYF; DNA: TGCGCCAGCAGCCAAGGCGAAAGTGATACGCAGTATTTT; V: TRBV4-3; D: NA; J: TRBJ2-3
CDR3: CASSPWGEGGYTF; DNA: TGTGCCAGCTCACCTTGGGGGGAAGGAGGCTACACCTTC; V: TRBV18; D: NA; J: TRBJ1-2
CDR3: CASCRISYNEQFF; DNA: TGTGCCAGCTGCAGGATTTCCTACAATGAGCAGTTCTTC; V: TRBV28; D: NA; J: TRBJ2-1
CDR3: CASSEALAGAFNQPQHF; DNA: TGTGCCAGCAGTGAAGCGCTGGCAGGGGCCTTCAATCAGCCCCAGCATTTT; V: TRBV6-1; D: NA; J: TRBJ1-5
CDR3: CAWSAIIGSNEQFF; DNA: TGTGCCTGGAGTGCCATAATCGGGAGTAATGAGCAGTTCTTC; V: TRBV30; D: NA; J: TRBJ2-1
CDR3: CASSLLGGRAEAFF; DNA: TGTGCCAGCAGTTTATTGGGGGGGCGGGCTGAAGCTTTCTTT; V: TRBV27; D: NA; J: TRBJ1-1
CDR3: CASSLATGRETQYF; DNA: TGTGCCAGCAGCTTAGCGACAGGGAGAGAGACCCAGTACTTC; V: TRBV11-2; D: TRBD1; J: TRBJ2-5
CDR3: CAWNDLTPGNTIYF; DNA: TGTGCCTGGAATGACTTAACTCCAGGAAACACCATATATTTT; V: TRBV30; D: NA; J: TRBJ1-3
CDR3: CAIRGASGGGYEQYF; DNA: TGTGCCATCAGGGGTGCTAGCGGGGGAGGTTACGAGCAGTACTTC; V: TRBV10-3; D: TRBD2; J: TRBJ2-7
CDR3: CASSQRLGSQETQYF; DNA: TGCGCCAGCAGCCAACGACTAGGGTCCCAGGAGACCCAGTACTTC; V: TRBV4-1; D: NA; J: TRBJ2-5
CDR3: CASSLRTEHTGELFF; DNA: TGTGCCAGCAGCTTAAGGACAGAACATACCGGGGAGCTGTTTTTT; V: TRBV7-3; D: NA; J: TRBJ2-2
CDR3: CASSPGQGVYTEAFF; DNA: TGTGCCAGCAGCCCAGGACAGGGGGTTTACACTGAAGCTTTCTTT; V: TRBV7-9; D: TRBD1; J: TRBJ1-1
CDR3: CASSLQENTIYF; DNA: TGTGCCAGCAGCTTACAGGAAAACACCATATATTTT; V: TRBV13; D: NA; J: TRBJ1-3
CDR3: CASRDRRSNQPQHF; DNA: TGTGCCAGCAGGGACAGGCGCAGCAATCAGCCCCAGCATTTT; V: TRBV6-5; D: TRBD1; J: TRBJ1-5
CDR3: CASSLGGEDGYTF; DNA: TGTGCCAGCAGTTTGGGGGGAGAGGATGGCTACACCTTC; V: TRBV27; D: NA; J: TRBJ1-2
CDR3: CASSERGTARETQYF; DNA: TGTGCCAGCAGTGAGAGGGGGACAGCCCGGGAGACCCAGTACTTC; V: TRBV25-1; D: TRBD1; J: TRBJ2-5
CDR3: CASSIQGAHYNEQFF; DNA: TGTGCCAGCAGCATCCAGGGGGCCCACTACAATGAGCAGTTCTTC; V: TRBV7-2; D: TRBD1; J: TRBJ2-1
CDR3: CASSLPSGGSRETQYF; DNA: TGTGCCAGCAGCTTACCTAGCGGGGGTAGTCGAGAGACCCAGTACTTC; V: TRBV11-2; D: TRBD2; J: TRBJ2-5
CDR3: CASSEGQGYGYTF; DNA: TGTGCCAGCAGTGAAGGGCAGGGCTATGGCTACACCTTC; V: TRBV2; D: NA; J: TRBJ1-2
CDR3: CAWSENRGYGYTF; DNA: TGTGCCTGGAGTGAAAACAGGGGTTACGGCTACACCTTC; V: TRBV30; D: TRBD1; J: TRBJ1-2
CDR3: CASSLEAADQETQYF; DNA: TGTGCCAGCAGTTTAGAAGCAGCGGACCAAGAGACCCAGTACTTC; V: TRBV28; D: NA; J: TRBJ2-5
CDR3: CASSPQGQGLYTEAFF; DNA: TGTGCCAGCTCACCACAGGGACAGGGACTTTACACTGAAGCTTTCTTT; V: TRBV18; D: TRBD1; J: TRBJ1-1
CDR3: CASSTGAPNEKLFF; DNA: TGTGCCAGCAGCACAGGGGCGCCTAATGAAAAACTGTTTTTT; V: TRBV6-6; D: TRBD1; J: TRBJ1-4
CDR3: CASSWGRYNEQFF; DNA: TGTGCCAGCAGCTGGGGGCGTTACAATGAGCAGTTCTTC; V: TRBV27; D: NA; J: TRBJ2-1
CDR3: CASSPFSGTDEQYF; DNA: TGTGCCAGCAGTCCATTTAGCGGGACTGACGAGCAGTACTTC; V: TRBV5-4; D: TRBD2; J: TRBJ2-7
CDR3: CASSPRDSAYEQYF; DNA: TGTGCCAGCAGCCCACGGGACTCAGCCTACGAGCAGTACTTC; V: TRBV4-2; D: NA; J: TRBJ2-7
CDR3: CASSSDRVNEQFF; DNA: TGTGCCAGCAGCTCGGACAGGGTAAATGAGCAGTTCTTC; V: TRBV11-3; D: TRBD1; J: TRBJ2-1
CDR3: CSVVGLAGPTDTQYF; DNA: TGCAGCGTTGTGGGACTAGCGGGACCCACAGATACGCAGTATTTT; V: TRBV29-1; D: TRBD2; J: TRBJ2-3
CDR3: CASSYRQVNQPQHF; DNA: TGTGCCAGCAGTTACAGGCAGGTCAATCAGCCCCAGCATTTT; V: TRBV6-5; D: NA; J: TRBJ1-5
CDR3: CASSLTGDEKLFF; DNA: TGTGCCAGCAGCCTGACAGGGGATGAAAAACTGTTTTTT; V: TRBV6-6; D: TRBD1; J: TRBJ1-4
CDR3: CASSSADRGLYF; DNA: TGTGCCAGCAGCTCCGCCGACAGGGGGTTGTATTTT; V: TRBV13; D: TRBD1; J: TRBJ2-3
CDR3: CASSSRWEEGEKLFF; DNA: TGTGCCAGCAGTTCCCGGTGGGAAGAGGGTGAAAAACTGTTTTTT; V: TRBV28; D: NA; J: TRBJ1-4
CDR3: CASSPGVQQFF; DNA: TGTGCCAGCAGCCCGGGGGTCCAACAGTTCTTC; V: TRBV7-3; D: NA; J: TRBJ2-1
CDR3: CASSFVRVAGELFF; DNA: TGTGCCAGCAGCTTCGTCAGGGTCGCCGGGGAGCTGTTTTTT; V: TRBV7-2; D: NA; J: TRBJ2-2
CDR3: CSVEGSGYEQFF; DNA: TGCAGCGTTGAAGGGTCAGGGTATGAGCAGTTCTTC; V: TRBV29-1; D: NA; J: TRBJ2-1
CDR3: CASSPGQTYEQYF; DNA: TGTGCCAGCAGCCCAGGACAGACCTACGAGCAGTACTTC; V: TRBV4-2; D: NA; J: TRBJ2-7
CDR3: CASSLAASSYNEQFF; DNA: TGCGCCAGCAGCTTGGCGGCTAGCTCCTACAATGAGCAGTTCTTC; V: TRBV5-1; D: NA; J: TRBJ2-1
CDR3: CASSPLTASTYEQYF; DNA: TGTGCCAGCAGCCCTTTGACAGCCTCTACCTACGAGCAGTACTTC; V: TRBV11-3; D: NA; J: TRBJ2-7
CDR3: CASSYLQQGNYGYTF; DNA: TGTGCCAGCAGTTACCTGCAACAGGGGAACTATGGCTACACCTTC; V: TRBV6-6; D: TRBD1; J: TRBJ1-2
CDR3: CASSPRDFRETQYF; DNA: TGTGCCAGCAGCCCCCGGGACTTCCGGGAGACCCAGTACTTC; V: TRBV9; D: NA; J: TRBJ2-5
CDR3: CASGLFHPGTSGRSSYNEQFF; DNA: TGTGCTAGTGGTTTGTTCCATCCGGGGACTAGCGGGCGAAGCTCCTACAATGAGCAGTTCTTC; V: TRBV12-5; D: TRBD2; J: TRBJ2-1